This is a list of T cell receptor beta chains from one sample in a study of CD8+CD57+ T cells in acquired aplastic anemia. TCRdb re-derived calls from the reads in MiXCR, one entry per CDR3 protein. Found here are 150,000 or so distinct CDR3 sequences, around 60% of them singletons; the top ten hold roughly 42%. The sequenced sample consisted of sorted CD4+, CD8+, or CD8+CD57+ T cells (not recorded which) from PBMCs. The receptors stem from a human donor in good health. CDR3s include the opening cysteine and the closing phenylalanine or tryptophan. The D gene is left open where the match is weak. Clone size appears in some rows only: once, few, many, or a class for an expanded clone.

CDR3aa: CASSLGQEINYGYTF
CDR3nt: TGTGCCAGCAGCTTAGGACAGGAAATTAACTATGGCTACACCTTC
v_gene: TRBV7-2
j_gene: TRBJ1-2
d_gene: NA
abundance: NA

CDR3aa: CASRGTGSQETQYF
CDR3nt: TGTGCCAGCAGGGGGACAGGGTCACAAGAGACCCAGTACTTC
v_gene: TRBV7-8
j_gene: TRBJ2-5
d_gene: TRBD1
abundance: NA

CDR3aa: CAISDQGTIPYNEQFF
CDR3nt: TGTGCCATCAGTGACCAGGGGACGATCCCTTACAATGAGCAGTTCTTC
v_gene: TRBV10-3
j_gene: TRBJ2-1
d_gene: NA
abundance: many

CDR3aa: CASTRTQTGPANYGYTF
CDR3nt: TGTGCCAGTACCCGGACTCAGACAGGACCCGCTAACTATGGCTACACCTTC
v_gene: TRBV19
j_gene: TRBJ1-2
d_gene: NA
abundance: NA

CDR3aa: CSARDRYSYEQYF
CDR3nt: TGCAGTGCTAGGGACAGATACTCCTACGAGCAGTACTTC
v_gene: TRBV20-1
j_gene: TRBJ2-7
d_gene: NA
abundance: NA

CDR3aa: CSAISGANTYEQYF
CDR3nt: TGCAGTGCTATTTCAGGGGCGAACACCTACGAGCAGTACTTC
v_gene: TRBV20-1
j_gene: TRBJ2-7
d_gene: NA
abundance: once

CDR3aa: CASSPSGTETQYF
CDR3nt: TGTGCCAGCAGCCCTAGCGGGACGGAGACCCAGTACTTC
v_gene: TRBV12-3/TRBV12-4
j_gene: TRBJ2-5
d_gene: TRBD2
abundance: many

CDR3aa: CASSSLTGTDQETQYF
CDR3nt: TGTGCCAGCAGTTCTCTTACCGGGACAGATCAAGAGACCCAGTACTTC
v_gene: TRBV6-2/TRBV6-3
j_gene: TRBJ2-5
d_gene: TRBD1
abundance: NA

CDR3aa: CASSLGLGGDTQYF
CDR3nt: TGCGCCAGCAGCTTGGGACTTGGGGGGGATACGCAGTATTTT
v_gene: TRBV5-1
j_gene: TRBJ2-3
d_gene: NA
abundance: NA

CDR3aa: CSASYVQWANYGYTF
CDR3nt: TGCAGTGCTAGCTATGTTCAGTGGGCCAACTATGGCTACACCTTC
v_gene: TRBV20-1
j_gene: TRBJ1-2
d_gene: NA
abundance: NA

CDR3aa: CASSFNYEQYF
CDR3nt: TGTGCCAGCAGCTTTAACTACGAGCAGTACTTC
v_gene: TRBV7-9
j_gene: TRBJ2-7
d_gene: NA
abundance: many

CDR3aa: CASSLDGVVRGYGYTF
CDR3nt: TGTGCCAGCAGCTTAGATGGGGTCGTCAGGGGATATGGCTACACCTTC
v_gene: TRBV7-8
j_gene: TRBJ1-2
d_gene: NA
abundance: few

CDR3aa: CSVEDSGTGRADEQFF
CDR3nt: TGCAGCGTTGAAGATTCAGGGACAGGGAGGGCCGATGAGCAGTTCTTC
v_gene: TRBV29-1
j_gene: TRBJ2-1
d_gene: TRBD1
abundance: many

CDR3aa: CATSDLWGQGGYTF
CDR3nt: TGTGCCACCAGTGATTTATGGGGGCAGGGTGGCTACACCTTC
v_gene: TRBV24-1
j_gene: TRBJ1-2
d_gene: NA
abundance: NA

CDR3aa: CASSLVIGGRAGETQYF
CDR3nt: TGTGCCAGCAGCTTAGTAATTGGTGGGAGGGCCGGAGAGACCCAGTACTTC
v_gene: TRBV7-8
j_gene: TRBJ2-5
d_gene: TRBD2
abundance: NA

CDR3aa: CASSPLVGATEQFF
CDR3nt: TGTGCCAGTAGTCCCCTGGTTGGGGCGACTGAGCAGTTCTTC
v_gene: TRBV19
j_gene: TRBJ2-1
d_gene: NA
abundance: NA

CDR3aa: CATSDPQGYEQYF
CDR3nt: TGTGCCACCAGTGATCCGCAGGGGTACGAGCAGTACTTC
v_gene: TRBV24-1
j_gene: TRBJ2-7
d_gene: NA
abundance: few

CDR3aa: CASSSTGLEAFF
CDR3nt: TGTGCCAGCAGCTCAACAGGGCTTGAAGCTTTCTTT
v_gene: TRBV7-2
j_gene: TRBJ1-1
d_gene: NA
abundance: NA

CDR3aa: CSARDLAAGNIQPPEQYF
CDR3nt: TGCAGTGCTAGAGATTTGGCCGCCGGTAATATACAACCTCCAGAGCAGTACTTC
v_gene: TRBV20-1
j_gene: TRBJ2-7
d_gene: NA
abundance: few